This T cell receptor beta chain was sequenced during a study of control samples from healthy donors and cancer patients. Germline lookup yields CDR1 SGHDN and CDR2 FVKESK. The CDR3 sequence is 21 residues long. V shed 0 bases and J 5 bases; nucleotides not matched to a gene: 20. Measured with immunoSEQ multiplex PCR; TCRdb has only the in-frame clones, and not every one. This sample yields 350,000 to 450,000 clones, of which more than 80% are seen a single time; more than 6% belongs to the top ten. Sample: PBMCs. J is TRBJ2-5 and V is TRBV14; 11 bases are a match to TRBD2. This TCR was recovered from a man in his forties or fifties with head and neck cancer. The DNA for the CDR3 is TGTGCCAGCAGCCAAGAGGAAGGACTAGCGGGTTATATCCGAGGTCGGGAGACCCAGTACTTC. Protein product: CASSQEEGLAGYIRGRETQYF.